This T cell receptor beta chain comes out of a study of breast tumors, draining lymph nodes, adjacent tissues. Whole-study results and caveats: Luminal-like breast cancer showed significantly greater tumor-nontumor repertoire similarity than basal-like breast cancer did. The lymph node origin of tumor T cells was framed as consistent with a hypothesis, not demonstrated. Tumors had less TCR diversity than lymph nodes, more than nontumor tissue. Most tumor T cells seemingly derive from lymph node, then expand in tumor.

This clonotype was recorded at least ten times. What it binds is not known. TCRdb re-called the multiplex PCR reads through MiXCR, storing one row per CDR3 protein. The data show 160,000 or so distinct CDR3 sequences, more than 25% seen once. The lymph nodes were axillary draining lymph nodes from breast cancer patients. This clonotype was obtained from a female donor with breast cancer. Some clones in this sample may be carry-over from other donors' samples. Source material: axillary lymph node tissue.

The CDR3: CASSLAGAKNIQYF. The CDR3 DNA follows: TGTGCCAGCAGCTTAGCGGGAGCCAAAAACATTCAGTACTTC. The chain uses TRBV7-9 and TRBJ2-4, with D hard to call. The ends were cut back, 0 bases at V and 0 bases at J, with 3 bases in the middle. The CDR3 length is 14 residues. CDR1 and CDR2 (germline): SEHNR, FQNEAQ (reference sequence).